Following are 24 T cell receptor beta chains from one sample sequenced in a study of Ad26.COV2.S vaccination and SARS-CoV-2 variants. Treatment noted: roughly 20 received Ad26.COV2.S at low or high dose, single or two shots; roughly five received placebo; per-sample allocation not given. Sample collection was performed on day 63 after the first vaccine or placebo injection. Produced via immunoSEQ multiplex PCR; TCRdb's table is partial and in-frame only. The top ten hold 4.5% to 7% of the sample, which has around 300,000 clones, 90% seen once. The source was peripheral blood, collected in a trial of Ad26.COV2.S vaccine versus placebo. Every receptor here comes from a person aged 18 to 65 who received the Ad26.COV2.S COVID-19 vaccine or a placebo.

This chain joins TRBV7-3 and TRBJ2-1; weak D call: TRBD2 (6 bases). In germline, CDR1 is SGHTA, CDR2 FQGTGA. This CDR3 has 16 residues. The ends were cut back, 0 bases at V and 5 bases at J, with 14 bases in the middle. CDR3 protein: CASSLTGGGRNNEQFF. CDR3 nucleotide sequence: TGTGCCAGCAGCTTAACTGGGGGAGGCCGGAACAATGAGCAGTTCTTC.

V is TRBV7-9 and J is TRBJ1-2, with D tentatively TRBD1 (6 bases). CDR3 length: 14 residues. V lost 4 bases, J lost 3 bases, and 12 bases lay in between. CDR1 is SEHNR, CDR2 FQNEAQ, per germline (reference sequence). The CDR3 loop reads CASSSLQGYYGYTF. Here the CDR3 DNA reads TGTGCCAGCAGCTCGCTACAGGGATACTATGGCTACACCTTC.

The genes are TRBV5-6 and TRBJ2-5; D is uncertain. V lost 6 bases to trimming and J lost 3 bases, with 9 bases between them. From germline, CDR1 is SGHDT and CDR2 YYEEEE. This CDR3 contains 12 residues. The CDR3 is CASTSLEETQYF. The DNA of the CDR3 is TGTGCCAGCACTTCCCTAGAAGAGACCCAGTACTTC.

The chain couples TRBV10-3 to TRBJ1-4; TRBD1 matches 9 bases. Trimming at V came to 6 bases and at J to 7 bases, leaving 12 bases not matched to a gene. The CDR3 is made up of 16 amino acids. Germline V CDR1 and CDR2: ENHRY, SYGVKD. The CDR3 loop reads CAISDPGTGFGEKLFF. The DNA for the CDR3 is TGTGCCATCAGCGACCCCGGGACAGGGTTCGGTGAAAAACTGTTTTTT.

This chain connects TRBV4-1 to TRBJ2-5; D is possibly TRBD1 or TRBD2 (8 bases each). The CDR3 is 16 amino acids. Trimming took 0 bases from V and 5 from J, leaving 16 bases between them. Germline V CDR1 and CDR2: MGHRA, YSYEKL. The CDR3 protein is CASSQDWTGTRETQYF. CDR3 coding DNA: TGCGCCAGCAGCCAAGATTGGACAGGGACTAGGGAGACCCAGTACTTC.

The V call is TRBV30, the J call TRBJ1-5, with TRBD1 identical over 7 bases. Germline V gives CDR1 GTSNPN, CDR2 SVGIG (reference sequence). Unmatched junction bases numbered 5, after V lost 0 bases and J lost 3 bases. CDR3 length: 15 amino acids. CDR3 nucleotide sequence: TGTGCCTGGAGTGTTGGGGACAGCATCAATCAGCCCCAGCATTTT. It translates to CAWSVGDSINQPQHF.

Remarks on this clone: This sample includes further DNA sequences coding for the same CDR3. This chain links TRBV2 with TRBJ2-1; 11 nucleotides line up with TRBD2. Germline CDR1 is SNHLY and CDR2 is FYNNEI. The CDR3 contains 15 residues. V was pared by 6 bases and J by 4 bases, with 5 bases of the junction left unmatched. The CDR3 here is CASSTGTSGYNEQFF. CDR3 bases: TGTGCCAGCAGCACCGGGACTAGCGGATACAATGAGCAGTTCTTC.

The CDR3 sequence is CASSFSTNTEAFF. CDR3 nucleotide sequence: TGTGCCAGCAGTTTTTCCACCAACACTGAAGCTTTCTTT. The chain employs TRBV12-3 or TRBV12-4 and TRBJ1-1; D is uncertain. This CDR3 region has 13 residues. V lost 3 bases and J lost 2, with 7 bases in between.

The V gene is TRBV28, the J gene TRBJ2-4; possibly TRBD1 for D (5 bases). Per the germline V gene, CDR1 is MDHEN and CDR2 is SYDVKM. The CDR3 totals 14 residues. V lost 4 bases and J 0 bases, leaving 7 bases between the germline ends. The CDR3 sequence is CASSWGLAKNIQYF. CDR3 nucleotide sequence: TGTGCCAGCAGTTGGGGCCTAGCCAAAAACATTCAGTACTTC.

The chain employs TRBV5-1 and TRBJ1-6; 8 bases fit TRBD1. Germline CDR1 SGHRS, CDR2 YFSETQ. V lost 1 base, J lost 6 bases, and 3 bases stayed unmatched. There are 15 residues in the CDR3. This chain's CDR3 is CASSLRGQVNSPLHF. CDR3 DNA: TGCGCCAGCAGCTTGAGGGGACAGGTTAATTCACCCCTCCACTTT.

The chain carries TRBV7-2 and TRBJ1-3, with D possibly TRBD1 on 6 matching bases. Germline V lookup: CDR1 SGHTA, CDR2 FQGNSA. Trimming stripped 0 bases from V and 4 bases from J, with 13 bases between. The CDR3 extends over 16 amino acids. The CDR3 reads CASSLASGVLGNTIYF. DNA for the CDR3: TGTGCCAGCAGCTTAGCGTCAGGGGTCCTGGGAAACACCATATATTTT.

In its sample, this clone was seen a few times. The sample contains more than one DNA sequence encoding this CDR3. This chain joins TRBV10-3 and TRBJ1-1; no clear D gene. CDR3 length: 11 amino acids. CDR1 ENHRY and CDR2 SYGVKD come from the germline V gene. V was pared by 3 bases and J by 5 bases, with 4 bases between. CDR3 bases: TGTGCCATCAGTGAAAGAACTGAAGCTTTCTTT. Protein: CAISERTEAFF.

The CDR3 loop reads CAWSSGSGSGEQFF. Written as DNA, the CDR3 is TGTGCCTGGAGTAGCGGTAGCGGGAGTGGTGAGCAGTTCTTC. The V and J genes are TRBV30 and TRBJ2-1; 9 nucleotides match TRBD2. Looked up from germline, CDR1 is GTSNPN and CDR2 is SVGIG (reference sequence). Trimming cost V 2 bases and J 9 bases; bases outside gene matches: 8. CDR3 length: 14 residues.

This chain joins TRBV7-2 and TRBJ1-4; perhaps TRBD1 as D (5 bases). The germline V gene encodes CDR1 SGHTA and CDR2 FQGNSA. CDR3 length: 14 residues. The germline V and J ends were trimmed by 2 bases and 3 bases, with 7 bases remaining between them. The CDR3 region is CASSLWGSNEKLFF. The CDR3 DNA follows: TGTGCCAGCAGCTTATGGGGGTCTAATGAAAAACTGTTTTTT.

The CDR3 sequence: CASSEAAGTGGYGYTF. CDR3 bases: TGTGCCAGCAGTGAAGCGGCCGGGACAGGGGGTTATGGCTACACCTTC. The V gene is TRBV6-1, the J gene TRBJ1-2, with 11 bases that match TRBD1. This CDR3 has 16 residues. CDR1 MNHNS and CDR2 SASEGT come from the germline V gene. V was clipped by 0 bases and J by 5 bases; unmatched bases: 5.

CDR3 DNA sequence: TGTGCTAGTGGTCTGGGGGGCACTGAAGCTTTCTTT. This translates into CASGLGGTEAFF. The V gene is TRBV12-5, the J gene TRBJ1-1, with D tentatively TRBD1 (5 bases). The germline V gene encodes CDR1 LGHNT and CDR2 FRNRAP. V lost 5 bases and J 4 bases, leaving 8 bases between the germline ends. There are 12 residues in the CDR3.

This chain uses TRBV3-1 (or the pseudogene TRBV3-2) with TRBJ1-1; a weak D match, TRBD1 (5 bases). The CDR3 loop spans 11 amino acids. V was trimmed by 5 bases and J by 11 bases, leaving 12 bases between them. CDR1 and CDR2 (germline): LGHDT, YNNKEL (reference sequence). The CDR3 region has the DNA TGTGCCAGCAGCGGAGACAGAAGGGCTTTCTTT. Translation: CASSGDRRAFF.

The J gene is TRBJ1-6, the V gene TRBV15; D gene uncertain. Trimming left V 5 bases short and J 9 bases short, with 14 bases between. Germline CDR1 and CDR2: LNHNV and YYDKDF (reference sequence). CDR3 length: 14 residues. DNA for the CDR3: TGTGCCACCAGCTACTTGGCTCCCCCTTCACCCCTCCACTTT. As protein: CATSYLAPPSPLHF.

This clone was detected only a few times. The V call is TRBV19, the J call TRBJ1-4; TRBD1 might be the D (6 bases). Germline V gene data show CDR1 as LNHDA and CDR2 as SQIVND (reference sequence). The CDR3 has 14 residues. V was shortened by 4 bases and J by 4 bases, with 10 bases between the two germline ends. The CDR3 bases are TGTGCCAGTAGTAGGGGCAGGGGTAATGAAAAACTGTTTTTT. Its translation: CASSRGRGNEKLFF.

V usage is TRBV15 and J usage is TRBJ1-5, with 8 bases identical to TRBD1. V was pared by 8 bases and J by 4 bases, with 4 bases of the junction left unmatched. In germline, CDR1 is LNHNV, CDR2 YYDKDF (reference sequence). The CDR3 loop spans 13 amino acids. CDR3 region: CATSDRGNQPQHF. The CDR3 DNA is TGTGCCACCTCAGACAGGGGAAATCAGCCCCAGCATTTT.

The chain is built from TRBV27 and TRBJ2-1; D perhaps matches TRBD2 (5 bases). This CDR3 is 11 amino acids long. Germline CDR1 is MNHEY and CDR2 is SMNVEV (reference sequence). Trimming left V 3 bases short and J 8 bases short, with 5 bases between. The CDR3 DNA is TGTGCCAGCAGTTTCGGGGATGAGCAGTTCTTC. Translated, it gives CASSFGDEQFF.

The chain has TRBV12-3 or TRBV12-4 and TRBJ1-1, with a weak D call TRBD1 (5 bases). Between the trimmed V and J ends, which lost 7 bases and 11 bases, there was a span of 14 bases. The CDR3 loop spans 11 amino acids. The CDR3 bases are TGTGCCAGCATCGAGGTGGGGGAGGCTTTCTTT. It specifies CASIEVGEAFF.

The CDR3 nucleotides are TGTGCCAGCAGCATCGGGACAGCGGAAGCTTTCTTT. The encoded protein is CASSIGTAEAFF. The J gene is TRBJ1-1, the V gene TRBV5-6; 7 nucleotides line up with TRBD1. The junction had 5 bases not matched to a gene; V was cut back by 4 bases and J by 8 bases. Germline assignment: CDR1 SGHDT and CDR2 YYEEEE. The CDR3 totals 12 residues.

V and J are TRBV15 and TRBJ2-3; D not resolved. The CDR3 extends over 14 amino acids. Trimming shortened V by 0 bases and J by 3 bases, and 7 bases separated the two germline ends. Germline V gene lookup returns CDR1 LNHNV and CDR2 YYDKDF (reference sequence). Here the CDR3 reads CATSRDQKTDTQYF. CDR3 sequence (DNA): TGTGCCACCAGCAGAGATCAGAAGACAGATACGCAGTATTTT.